What follows are 25 T cell receptor beta chains derived from one specimen sequenced in a study of blood T cell repertoires in COVID-19. Assay: immunoSEQ multiplex PCR; the TCRdb copy retains only in-frame clones and omits some. The sample holds more than 300,000 clones, around nine tenths seen once. Sequencing was performed on peripheral blood. The receptors originated from an older woman with COVID-19, enrolled during active disease.

V is TRBV3-1 (or the pseudogene TRBV3-2) and J is TRBJ1-2, with D maybe TRBD1 (5 bases). The CDR3 totals 14 residues. V was cut by 4 bases and J by 6 bases, with 15 bases left in between. The V gene's germline CDR1 is LGHDT and CDR2 YNNKEL (reference sequence). DNA for the CDR3: TGTGCCAGCAGCCGGATGGGCAGGGTGGATGGCTACACCTTC. Amino acid sequence: CASSRMGRVDGYTF.

This chain uses TRBV27 with TRBJ2-3; tentative D call: TRBD2 (6 bases). This CDR3 comprises 15 residues. Germline V gives CDR1 MNHEY, CDR2 SMNVEV (reference sequence). Deletions cut 3 bases from V and 8 bases from J, with 18 bases between. CDR3 DNA sequence: TGTGCCAGCAGTTTCCCGGGACTTGCGCCGGGTACGCAGTATTTT. This sequence encodes CASSFPGLAPGTQYF.

The chain links TRBV5-1 to TRBJ2-3; D ambiguous. V shed 1 base and J shed 6 bases, with 3 bases lying between them. The CDR3 runs 11 residues. Germline-derived CDR1 and CDR2 are SGHRS and YFSETQ. The CDR3 DNA is TGCGCCAGCAGCTTGCTCGATACGCAGTATTTT. Its translation is CASSLLDTQYF.

Within the sample, this clone is medium-sized. The CDR3 bases are TGTGCCAGCAGTTGGGACAGGGGAGGATTAGAAGCTTTCTTT. It encodes CASSWDRGGLEAFF. The chain uses TRBV6-2 or TRBV6-3 and TRBJ1-1, with TRBD1 matching over 10 bases. Trimming took 4 bases from V and 8 from J; bases not matched to a gene: 7. CDR1 and CDR2 from the germline V gene are MNHEY and SVGEGT. There are 14 residues in the CDR3.

This rearrangement joins TRBV28 to TRBJ2-1; 8 bases are a match to TRBD1. The trim removed 6 bases at V and 2 bases at J, leaving 0 bases unmatched. Germline V gives CDR1 MDHEN, CDR2 SYDVKM. The CDR3 totals 13 residues. The chain's CDR3 is CASRGQAYNEQFF. For the CDR3, the DNA is TGTGCCAGCAGGGGACAGGCCTACAATGAGCAGTTCTTC.

This chain connects TRBV24-1 to TRBJ2-2; 11 nucleotides align to TRBD1. CDR3 length: 16 residues. V was pared by 7 bases and J by 4 bases, with 7 bases of the junction left unmatched. In germline, CDR1 is KGHDR, CDR2 SFDVKD. CDR3 DNA: TGTGCCACCAGAGAGCCGGGACAGGGGGTCACCGGGGAGCTGTTTTTT. Translation gives CATREPGQGVTGELFF.

This clone was detected a few times. The chain joins TRBV4-2 to TRBJ2-7; no firm D call. Trimming took off 0 bases at V and 2 bases at J, with 8 bases between the two ends. Germline CDR1 and CDR2: LGHNA and YNFKEQ. The CDR3 length is 14 residues. The CDR3 DNA reads as TGTGCCAGCAGCCAAGAGGTCCTAACCTACGAGCAGTACTTC. Its translation is CASSQEVLTYEQYF.

The chain couples TRBV28 to TRBJ1-4; 7 nucleotides align to TRBD1. Losses at the gene ends were 6 bases for V and 4 bases for J; bases not matched to a gene: 5. CDR1 and CDR2 from the germline V gene are MDHEN and SYDVKM. CDR3 size: 14 residues. As DNA, the CDR3 is TGTGCCAGCAGAGTAGGGGGCGTTAATGAAAAACTGTTTTTT. As protein: CASRVGGVNEKLFF.

V gene TRBV7-2 combines with J gene TRBJ2-2; 13 nucleotides align to TRBD2. From germline, CDR1 is SGHTA and CDR2 FQGNSA. This CDR3 comprises 18 residues. V lost 5 bases to trimming and J lost 1 base; unmatched junction nucleotides: 7. The CDR3 nucleotides read TGTGCCAGCAGCCGGACTGGGACTAGCGGGGAGAACACCGGGGAGCTGTTTTTT. It encodes CASSRTGTSGENTGELFF. The complete variable domain, with remaining parts taken from reference TRBV7-2 and TRBJ2-2, reads GAGVSQSPSNKVTEKGKDVELRCDPISGHTALYWYRQSLGQGLEFLIYFQGNSAPDKSGLPSDRFSAERTGGSVSTLTIQRTQQEDSAVYLCASSRTGTSGENTGELFFGEGSRLTVL.

The V gene is TRBV7-8, the J gene TRBJ1-2; TRBD1 is a possible D gene (5 bases). V lost 0 bases and J lost 4, with 9 bases in between. This CDR3 region has 14 residues. The germline V gene has CDR1 SGHVS and CDR2 FQNEAQ. The CDR3 DNA reads as TGTGCCAGCAGCTTAGCGTCGGGGGTCTATGGCTACACCTTC. Residues: CASSLASGVYGYTF. Drawing the rest from reference TRBV7-8 and TRBJ1-2, the complete variable domain is GAGVSQSPRYKVAKRGQDVALRCDPISGHVSLFWYQQALGQGPEFLTYFQNEAQLDKSGLPSDRFFAERPEGSVSTLKIQRTQQEDSAVYLCASSLASGVYGYTFGSGTRLTVV.

The rearrangement uses TRBV2 and TRBJ2-2; 7 nucleotides agree with TRBD2. V was pared by 8 bases and J by 0 bases, with 3 bases of the junction left unmatched. The CDR3 is 14 residues long. Germline V gives CDR1 SNHLY, CDR2 FYNNEI. CDR3 in DNA: TGTGCCAGCGGTGGGACTACGAACACCGGGGAGCTGTTTTTT. Residues: CASGGTTNTGELFF. Combining the CDR3 with reference TRBV2 and TRBJ2-2 gives the whole variable domain EPEVTQTPSHQVTQMGQEVILRCVPISNHLYFYWYRQILGQKVEFLVSFYNNEISEKSEIFDDQFSVERPDGSNFTLKIRSTKLEDSAMYFCASGGTTNTGELFFGEGSRLTVL.

The chain links TRBV7-8 to TRBJ1-2, with 10 bases matching TRBD1. The CDR3 runs to 14 residues. CDR1 SGHVS and CDR2 FQNEAQ come from the germline V gene. Trimming cost V 5 bases and J 8 bases; bases outside gene matches: 8. For the CDR3, the DNA is TGTGCCAGCAGCACCCGGGACAGGGGAGGCGGCTACACCTTC. Its protein product is CASSTRDRGGGYTF.

About this clone: Other DNA sequences within the sample encode an identical CDR3. The chain has TRBV5-1 and TRBJ2-5; D not resolved. Trimming pared 3 bases from V and 2 bases from J, leaving 2 bases between. The CDR3 is 11 residues long. The V gene's germline CDR1 is SGHRS and CDR2 YFSETQ. The CDR3 DNA follows: TGCGCCAGCAGCTCGCAAGAGACCCAGTACTTC. This sequence encodes CASSSQETQYF.

The chain has TRBV6-5 and TRBJ2-3; 7 nucleotides line up with TRBD2. From germline, CDR1 is MNHEY and CDR2 SVGAGI. Unmatched junction bases numbered 3, after V lost 0 bases and J lost 6 bases. The length of the CDR3 is 14 residues. In DNA form, the CDR3 reads TGTGCCAGCAGTTACTCTCTAGCGGTGGATACGCAGTATTTT. Its protein is CASSYSLAVDTQYF.

The chain joins TRBV29-1 to TRBJ1-6; no definite D call. The ends were cut back, 5 bases at V and 6 bases at J, with 8 bases in the middle. The CDR3 covers 12 residues. In germline, CDR1 is SQVTM, CDR2 ANQGSEA. The CDR3 reads CSVSSGNSPLHF. In DNA, the CDR3 is TGCAGCGTTTCGTCCGGTAATTCACCCCTCCACTTT.

Worth noting for this clone: Other DNA sequences in the sample encode the same CDR3. This chain joins TRBV5-1 and TRBJ1-4, with D possibly matching TRBD1 (6 bases). This CDR3 comprises 14 residues. Trimming pared 4 bases from V and 7 bases from J, leaving 14 bases between. In germline, CDR1 is SGHRS, CDR2 YFSETQ. DNA for the CDR3: TGCGCCAGCAGCAGCGGGGGGCTGGGTGAAAAACTGTTTTTT. As protein: CASSSGGLGEKLFF. The variable domain in full, with the rest retrieved from reference TRBV5-1 and TRBJ1-4, is KAGVTQTPRYLIKTRGQQVTLSCSPISGHRSVSWYQQTPGQGLQFLFEYFSETQRNKGNFPGRFSGRQFSNSRSEMNVSTLELGDSALYLCASSSGGLGEKLFFGSGTQLSVL.

This clone appeared a few times. The chain uses TRBV5-1 and TRBJ1-1, with 10 bases lining up with TRBD1. Germline V gives CDR1 SGHRS, CDR2 YFSETQ. The V and J ends lost 4 bases and 1 base, in that order; junction bases with no gene match: 4. The CDR3 contains 15 residues. The CDR3 protein is CASSPWTGGNTEAFF. The CDR3 DNA is TGCGCCAGCAGCCCTTGGACAGGGGGGAACACTGAAGCTTTCTTT.

A single count supports this clone. The genes are TRBV4-3 and TRBJ1-1, with unresolved D. The CDR3 consists of 15 residues. Germline V gives CDR1 LGHNA, CDR2 YSLEER. V was clipped by 3 bases and J by 0 bases, with 11 bases between them. CDR3 protein: CASSHREMMNTEAFF. In DNA form, the CDR3 reads TGCGCCAGCAGCCATAGGGAGATGATGAACACTGAAGCTTTCTTT.

The chain couples TRBV19 to TRBJ1-5, with unresolved D. Trimming cost V 0 bases and J 6 bases, with 12 bases left between them. The CDR3 runs 15 residues. CDR1 is LNHDA and CDR2 is SQIVND in the germline V gene (reference sequence). CDR3 bases: TGTGCCAGTAGTATAGATGGGGAGGTTGGTCAGCCCCAGCATTTT. This sequence encodes CASSIDGEVGQPQHF.

The chain combines TRBV6-5 with TRBJ1-6; 7 positions match TRBD1. Trimming cost V 0 bases and J 5 bases; bases outside gene matches: 4. This CDR3 spans 16 amino acids. The germline V gene encodes CDR1 MNHEY and CDR2 SVGAGI. The CDR3 sequence: CASSYSTGYHNSPLHF. CDR3 bases: TGTGCCAGCAGTTACTCGACAGGGTACCATAATTCACCCCTCCACTTT.

This clone has only a few counts. The chain recombines TRBV30 with TRBJ1-2; 8 bases align to TRBD1. From germline, CDR1 is GTSNPN and CDR2 SVGIG (reference sequence). The CDR3 has 11 residues. The V and J ends lost 5 bases and 7 bases, in that order; junction bases with no gene match: 3. This CDR3 reads CAWQGARGYTF. CDR3 in DNA: TGTGCCTGGCAGGGGGCGCGTGGCTACACCTTC.

The chain uses TRBV19 and TRBJ1-2; 7 bases align to TRBD1. The CDR3 length is 15 residues. Germline V gene sequence: CDR1 LNHDA, CDR2 SQIVND (reference sequence). V shed 1 base and J 4 bases; nucleotides not matched to a gene: 6. In nucleotides, the CDR3 is TGTGCCAGTAGTATAGCAGCCAGGGGGATCTATGGCTACACCTTC. This encodes CASSIAARGIYGYTF.

The V call is TRBV12-3 or TRBV12-4, the J call TRBJ1-2, with no clear D. V lost 7 bases and J lost 4, with 10 bases in between. CDR3 size: 12 residues. As DNA, the CDR3 is TGTGCCAGCACCCTGACACCCTATGGCTACACCTTC. Its protein is CASTLTPYGYTF.

The chain couples TRBV13 to TRBJ1-5; TRBD1 matches at 7 bases. The V gene end was trimmed by 3 bases and the J gene end by 2 bases; junction bases not matched to a gene: 7. In germline, CDR1 is PRHDT, CDR2 FYEKMQ (reference sequence). The CDR3 length is 16 residues. CDR3 sequence: CASSFKGAKGNQPQHF. In nucleotides, the CDR3 is TGTGCCAGCAGCTTCAAGGGGGCAAAGGGCAATCAGCCCCAGCATTTT.

The rearrangement joins TRBV2 to TRBJ2-5, with 9 bases identical to TRBD2. The CDR3 is made up of 14 amino acids. In germline, CDR1 is SNHLY, CDR2 FYNNEI. After removal of 8 bases from V and 4 bases from J, the junction contained 8 bases not matched to a gene. The CDR3 is CASGRTSVRETQYF. In DNA, the CDR3 is TGTGCCAGCGGAAGGACTAGCGTGAGAGAGACCCAGTACTTC.